Listed here are 10 T cell receptor beta chains from one sample, sequenced in a study of blood T cell repertoires in COVID-19. Sequenced by immunoSEQ multiplex PCR; TCRdb stores in-frame clones only, minus some. The sample carries around 210,000 clones, about 90% recorded once. The specimen was PBMCs or T cells enriched from blood (not recorded which). These receptors were obtained from a woman aged 18-29 years who had recovered from COVID-19.

This clone has only a few counts. The genes are TRBV5-6 and TRBJ1-4, with TRBD1 identical over 8 bases. CDR1 SGHDT and CDR2 YYEEEE come from the germline V gene. This CDR3 has 14 amino acids. V trimming: 4 bases; J trimming: 8 bases; junction bases outside the gene matches: 7. CDR3 loop: CASSATGVSEKLFF. The CDR3 DNA reads TGTGCCAGCAGCGCGACAGGGGTTTCGGAAAAACTGTTTTTT. The full variable domain, completed using reference TRBV5-6 and TRBJ1-4, is DAGVTQSPTHLIKTRGQQVTLRCSPKSGHDTVSWYQQALGQGPQFIFQYYEEEERQRGNFPDRFSGHQFPNYSSELNVNALLLGDSALYLCASSATGVSEKLFFGSGTQLSVL.

The count of this clone is one. The chain is built from TRBV3-1 (or the pseudogene TRBV3-2) and TRBJ2-5; D is undetermined. The germline gives CDR1 LGHDT, CDR2 YNNKEL (reference sequence). CDR3 size: 13 residues. The V end was cut by 1 base, the J end by 2 bases, with 5 bases between. CDR3 residues: CASSQGLQETQYF. The CDR3 DNA follows: TGTGCCAGCAGCCAAGGACTGCAAGAGACCCAGTACTTC.

V and J are TRBV7-2 and TRBJ2-7; TRBD2 agrees at 11 bases. Germline CDR1 is SGHTA and CDR2 is FQGNSA. CDR3 length: 16 amino acids. V shed 2 bases, J shed 6 bases, and the junction held 9 bases outside the gene matches. The CDR3 DNA follows: TGTGCCAGCAGCTTACAACTAGCGGGGGCAGGATCCGAGCAGTACTTC. Amino acid sequence: CASSLQLAGAGSEQYF.

This chain joins TRBV2 and TRBJ2-7; 11 bases align to TRBD2. CDR1 and CDR2 from the germline V gene are SNHLY and FYNNEI. The ends lost 8 bases at V and 4 bases at J; junction bases unmatched: 10. The CDR3 consists of 15 residues. The CDR3 DNA reads as TGTGCCAGCTCCGTAGCGGGGGGGCTCCCGTACGAGCAGTACTTC. Encoded protein: CASSVAGGLPYEQYF.

The rearrangement uses TRBV28 and TRBJ1-1; the match to TRBD1 covers 9 bases. The CDR3 sequence is 16 residues long. Germline V gene lookup returns CDR1 MDHEN and CDR2 SYDVKM. V was clipped by 7 bases and J by 4 bases; unmatched bases: 13. The CDR3 sequence: CASTSPGQGMGTEAFF. The CDR3 DNA follows: TGTGCCAGCACTTCCCCGGGACAGGGTATGGGCACTGAAGCTTTCTTT.

This clone showed up just once. The CDR3 spells CASSGTSGGADTQYF. CDR3 bases: TGTGCCAGCAGCGGTACTAGCGGGGGTGCAGATACGCAGTATTTT. The chain recombines TRBV9 with TRBJ2-3; TRBD2 agrees at 11 bases. CDR3 length: 15 amino acids. Germline lookup yields CDR1 SGDLS and CDR2 YYNGEE. V was pared by 3 bases and J by 4 bases, with 4 bases of the junction left unmatched.

The CDR3 coding sequence is TGTGCCAGCAGCCTAGACCGGGACAGGGTCTACGAGCAGTACTTC. Translating gives CASSLDRDRVYEQYF. The chain uses TRBV7-8 and TRBJ2-7, with 9 bases fitting TRBD1. Germline CDR1 SGHVS, CDR2 FQNEAQ. The CDR3 contains 15 residues. V shed 5 bases and J 3 bases; nucleotides not matched to a gene: 8.

The CDR3 DNA is TGTGCCAGCAGTTTCCTGGGCACCACAGATACGCAGTATTTT. Protein: CASSFLGTTDTQYF. This chain joins TRBV2 and TRBJ2-3; no firm D call. V lost 5 bases and J lost 2, with 11 bases in between. The V gene's germline CDR1 is SNHLY and CDR2 FYNNEI. The length of the CDR3 is 14 residues.

This rearrangement joins TRBV12-2 to TRBJ1-2. TRBV12-2 is a documented pseudogene. This CDR3 spans 13 amino acids. The CDR3 bases are TGTGCAAGTCGCCCGCGGGGGTCCAATGGCTACACCTTC. It is translated as CASRPRGSNGYTF.

The V and J genes are TRBV7-9 and TRBJ2-6; 7 positions match TRBD2. Germline assignment: CDR1 SEHNR and CDR2 FQNEAQ (reference sequence). With 6 bases clipped from V and 2 bases from J, the junction kept 1 base outside the gene matches. The CDR3 runs to 14 residues. The CDR3 DNA reads TGTGCCAGCAGTGGGACTACTGGGGCCAACGTCCTGACTTTC. Translated: CASSGTTGANVLTF.